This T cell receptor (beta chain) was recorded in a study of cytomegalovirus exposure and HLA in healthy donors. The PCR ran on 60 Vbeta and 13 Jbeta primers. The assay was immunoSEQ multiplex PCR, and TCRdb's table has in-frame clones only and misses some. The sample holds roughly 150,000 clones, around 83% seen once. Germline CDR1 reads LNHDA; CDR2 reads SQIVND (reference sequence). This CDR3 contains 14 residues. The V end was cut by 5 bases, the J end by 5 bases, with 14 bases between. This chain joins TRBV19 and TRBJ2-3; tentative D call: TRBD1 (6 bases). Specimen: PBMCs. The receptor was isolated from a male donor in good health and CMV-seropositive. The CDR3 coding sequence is TGTGCCAGTAGTTCACGACAGGTAGGAGATACGCAGTATTTT. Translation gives CASSSRQVGDTQYF.